Below, 6 T cell receptor beta chains from the same sample are listed, as sequenced in a study of shared clonotypes between healthy human individuals. Assay used: immunoSEQ multiplex PCR; TCRdb lists only in-frame clones, some missing. The sample has some 1.5 million clones; approximately 98% are singletons. The sequencing sample was made of naive CD4+ T cells sorted from blood. Subset noted: CD45RA+ positively selected. These receptors were taken from a man younger than 45 in good health.

The chain links TRBV15 to TRBJ1-5; no clear D gene. This CDR3 contains 15 residues. V lost 0 bases and J lost 4, with 10 bases in between. Per germline, CDR1 LNHNV and CDR2 YYDKDF (reference sequence). Written as DNA, the CDR3 is TGTGCCACCAGCAGAGACCCTACAAGGAATCAGCCCCAGCATTTT. Translated, it gives CATSRDPTRNQPQHF.

V and J are TRBV6-1 and TRBJ2-7, with D unclear. The germline CDR1 and CDR2 sequences are MNHNS and SASEGT. Trimming took 5 bases from V and 0 from J, leaving 8 bases between them. The CDR3 runs 13 residues. CDR3 loop: CASSLSPSYEQYF. The CDR3 DNA reads as TGTGCCAGCAGTCTCTCACCCTCCTACGAGCAGTACTTC.

The chain recombines TRBV7-2 with TRBJ1-3; D gene uncertain. Germline CDR1 and CDR2: SGHTA and FQGNSA. V was clipped by 5 bases and J by 11 bases, with 10 bases between them. This CDR3 is 11 amino acids long. The CDR3 protein is CASSPRRAIYF. CDR3 coding DNA: TGTGCCAGCAGCCCCCGGAGGGCCATATATTTT. Full variable domain (remainder filled in from reference TRBV7-2 and TRBJ1-3): GAGVSQSPSNKVTEKGKDVELRCDPISGHTALYWYRQSLGQGLEFLIYFQGNSAPDKSGLPSDRFSAERTGGSVSTLTIQRTQQEDSAVYLCASSPRRAIYFGEGSWLTVV.

The rearrangement joins TRBV6-5 to TRBJ2-4; D is unclear. Germline V CDR1 and CDR2: MNHEY, SVGAGI. This CDR3 region has 16 residues. The V end was cut by 4 bases, the J end by 3 bases, with 16 bases between. The CDR3 nucleotides read TGTGCCAGCAGTTTCGACTCGATGGCAGGCAAAAACATTCAGTACTTC. It is translated as CASSFDSMAGKNIQYF.

The table lists this clone with a count of one. The rearrangement uses TRBV7-8 and TRBJ2-5; D is undetermined. The CDR3 sequence is 16 residues long. Looked up from germline, CDR1 is SGHVS and CDR2 is FQNEAQ. The ends were cut back, 5 bases at V and 5 bases at J, with 21 bases in the middle. The CDR3 DNA reads as TGTGCCAGCAGCCCGAGCCGGTCCGGTACGGAGGAGACCCAGTACTTC. Amino acids: CASSPSRSGTEETQYF.

J is TRBJ2-1 and V is TRBV27, with D possibly being TRBD2 (5 bases). The CDR3 is 15 amino acids. The germline V gene encodes CDR1 MNHEY and CDR2 SMNVEV (reference sequence). Trimming took off 2 bases at V and 3 bases at J, with 11 bases between the two ends. The CDR3 protein is CASSLRLSYYNEQFF. CDR3 DNA: TGTGCCAGCAGTTTAAGACTATCTTACTACAATGAGCAGTTCTTC.